This T cell receptor beta chain comes out of a study of vaccination and CD4 T cells after COVID-19. Overall study findings and caveats: Median SARS-CoV-2-reactive clonotypes rose from 21 to 38, not significantly.

Notes on this clonotype: Its antigen is not known.

Treatment given: roughly 11-day PBMC culture with coronavirus spike peptide pools or control peptides (ViraFEST assay). The Oncomine TCR Beta short-read assay sequenced DNA from cultured CD4+ T cells. Cultured CD4+ T cells were the source of extracted genomic DNA. TCRdb re-analysed the PCR reads in MiXCR, keeping a single row per CDR3 protein. The data hold about 19,000 distinct CDR3 sequences, with approximately 22% observed a single time. V lost 5 bases and J 4 bases, leaving 12 bases between the germline ends. In germline, CDR1 is SGHDT, CDR2 YYEEEE. There are 13 residues in the CDR3. This TCR was recovered from a human donor with COVID-19. This chain links TRBV5-6 with TRBJ1-2; D ambiguous. Sequencing used cultured CD4+ T cells from blood. CDR3 amino acids: CASRSDGVYGYTF. The CDR3 nucleotides are TGTGCCAGCAGGTCGGACGGAGTCTATGGCTACACCTTC.